This T cell receptor (beta chain) was identified during a study of T cells in Graves' hyperthyroidism and ophthalmopathy. Whole-study findings and limits: Progression to ophthalmopathy was predicted a median of roughly 6.5 months early.

CDR1 and CDR2 (germline): MNHEY, SVGEGT. This CDR3 region has 15 residues. Trimming at V came to 6 bases and at J to 7 bases, leaving 10 bases not matched to a gene. The TCR beta CDR3 regions underwent amplification using RNA transcripts as the source. First-round RT-PCR targeting the TCR CDR3 was performed with the HTBI primer set. MiXCR was run by TCRdb on the multiplex PCR reads, yielding one entry per CDR3 protein. Altogether more than 650,000 distinct CDR3 sequences are present, around 13% being singletons, with the ten largest covering 10%. In its sample, this clonotype was seen many times. Its antigen remains unidentified.

This chain uses TRBV6-2 or TRBV6-3 with TRBJ1-5; TRBD1 agrees at 9 bases. The sample comprised blood. The sequence was collected from a woman between 18 and 29 years old with Graves' hyperthyroidism. CDR3 nucleotides: TGTGCCAGCAGACTCCGGGACAGGGAGTGGCAGCCCCAGCATTTT. Translation: CASRLRDREWQPQHF.